The 16 T cell receptor beta chains reported below all come from one sample, sequenced in a study of glioma-infiltrating T cells. The iRepertoire nested amplicon-rescue multiplex PCR amplified TCR alpha and beta CDR3s from RNA. MiXCR, applied by TCRdb to the multiplex PCR reads, yields one record per CDR3 protein. The table records around 100,000 distinct CDR3 sequences, less than 30% of them present only once. What was sequenced was glioma tissue, nonneoplastic brain tissue, or PBMCs (not recorded which). The receptor source for this set is a human donor with low-grade glioma or glioblastoma, undergoing nonglioma brain surgery, or in good health (not recorded which).

A word on this clonotype: A read error may produce the germline difference seen at one junction end. The rearrangement links TRBV19 to TRBJ1-2, with D possibly matching TRBD1 (6 bases). Per the germline V gene, CDR1 is LNHDA and CDR2 is SQIVND (reference sequence). This CDR3 has 13 residues. CDR3 nucleotides: TGTGCCATCTCGAACAGGGCCCCGTATGGCCACACCTTC. Protein product: CAISNRAPYGHTF.

About this clonotype itself: A read error may be the cause here, since a much bigger clone is one base away. The chain has TRBV6-5 and TRBJ1-6; 7 bases map to TRBD1. The V and J ends lost 6 bases and 7 bases, in that order; junction bases with no gene match: 9. This CDR3 comprises 15 residues. The germline CDR1 and CDR2 sequences are MNHEY and SVGAGI. The DNA of the CDR3 is TGTGCCAGCAGATTTTTCTCAGGGGGGAATTCACCCCTCCACTTT. Protein sequence: CASRFFSGGNSPLHF.

This clonotype was seen only a few times. A much larger clone is a single base away; this may be a read error. This chain connects TRBV20-1 to TRBJ1-3, with D unclear. Germline V lookup: CDR1 DFQATT, CDR2 SNEGSKA (reference sequence). The CDR3 is 15 residues long. In DNA, the CDR3 is TGCAGTGCTAGAGTGAAGGACTACTCTCGAAACACCATATATTTT. Its translation: CSARVKDYSRNTIYF.

The chain combines TRBV4-2 with TRBJ2-1; D is perhaps TRBD1 or TRBD2 (5 bases each). The ends were cut back, 8 bases at V and 7 bases at J, with 24 bases in the middle. The CDR3 covers 16 residues. CDR1 and CDR2 from the germline V gene are LGHNA and YNFKEQ. CDR3 protein: CASSPRVRGGGNEQFF. The CDR3 DNA is TGTGCCAGCTCACCACGGGTCCGGGGTGGGGGTAATGAGCAGTTCTTC.

Ten or more counts support this clonotype. The chain is built from TRBV3-1 and TRBJ1-5, with TRBD1 matching over 7 bases. The CDR3 has 14 amino acids. Germline CDR1 LGHDT, CDR2 YNNKEL (reference sequence). With V trimmed by 3 bases and J by 3 bases, 2 bases remained unmatched. CDR3 residues: CASSHRGNNQPQHF. The CDR3 nucleotides read TGTGCCAGCAGCCACAGGGGGAACAATCAGCCCCAGCATTTT.

This clonotype has ten or more counts. The chain couples TRBV10-3 to TRBJ2-7, with 7 bases lining up with TRBD1. The germline CDR1 and CDR2 sequences are ENHRY and SYGVKD. J gave up 2 bases and V 3 bases, and 7 bases lay outside the gene matches. CDR3 length equals 15 residues. This chain's CDR3 is CAISDPGQLTYEQYF. The CDR3 DNA sequence: TGTGCCATCAGTGACCCGGGACAGCTTACCTACGAGCAGTACTTC.

The chain links TRBV11-2 to TRBJ1-3; D remains unclear. Deletions cut 2 bases from V and 3 bases from J, with 14 bases between. Germline CDR1 reads SGHAT; CDR2 reads FQNNGV. This CDR3 has 16 amino acids. DNA of the CDR3: TGTGCCAGCAGCTTAACCCACGGCACCGGTGGAAACACCATATATTTT. Translation: CASSLTHGTGGNTIYF. Using reference TRBV11-2 and TRBJ1-3 for the parts outside the CDR3, the full variable domain is EAGVAQSPRYKIIEKRQSVAFWCNPISGHATLYWYQQILGQGPKLLIQFQNNGVVDDSQLPKDRFSAERLKGVDSTLKIQPAKLEDSAVYLCASSLTHGTGGNTIYFGEGSWLTVV.

This clonotype appeared a few times. This sequence joins TRBV12-3 or TRBV12-4 and TRBJ1-5, with D unresolved. V lost 3 bases to trimming and J lost 3 bases, with 9 bases between them. CDR3 length: 14 residues. CDR3 DNA: TGTGCCAGCAGTTTGTTGACCATCAATCAGCCCCAGCATTTT. Protein: CASSLLTINQPQHF.

This clonotype has a handful of counts. The CDR3 region is CASSQGARNLGQPQHF. Here the CDR3 DNA reads TGTGCCAGCAGCCAAGGCGCTCGTAACCTGGGTCAGCCCCAGCATTTT. The chain uses TRBV3-1 and TRBJ1-5, with D unclear. The germline V and J ends were trimmed by 1 base and 6 bases, with 16 bases remaining between them. CDR3 size: 16 residues. CDR1 and CDR2 from the germline V gene are LGHDT and YNNKEL (reference sequence). Drawing the rest from reference TRBV3-1 and TRBJ1-5, the complete variable domain is DTAVSQTPKYLVTQMGNDKSIKCEQNLGHDTMYWYKQDSKKFLKIMFSYNNKELIINETVPNRFSPKSPDKAHLNLHINSLELGDSAVYFCASSQGARNLGQPQHFGDGTRLSIL.

On this clonotype: A much larger clonotype is one base distant, so this may be a read error. V is TRBV20-1 and J is TRBJ1-4; D possibly corresponds to TRBD1 (6 bases). In germline, CDR1 is DFQATT, CDR2 SNEGSKA (reference sequence). The CDR3 spans 14 residues. The V end was cut by 7 bases, the J end by 7 bases, with 19 bases between. For the CDR3, the DNA is TGCAGTGATAGTAGTCGACAGGTAGTTGAAAAACTGTTTTTT. Its translation is CSDSSRQVVEKLFF.

The chain recombines TRBV7-3 with TRBJ2-7, with no clear D. Germline lookup yields CDR1 SGHTA and CDR2 FQGTGA. The CDR3 has 14 residues. The ends were cut back, 6 bases at V and 2 bases at J, with 14 bases in the middle. CDR3 sequence (DNA): TGTGCCAGCAGGATTTTGAGCATCGCCTACGAGCAGTACTTC. The encoded protein is CASRILSIAYEQYF.

CDR3 sequence reads: CSVTPSGHPSERGPLNSSYNEQFF. The CDR3 DNA sequence: TGCAGCGTTACACCGTCGGGACACCCATCGGAGCGGGGGCCCCTTAATAGCTCCTACAATGAGCAGTTCTTC. V and J are TRBV29-1 and TRBJ2-1; 8 nucleotides agree with TRBD2. The V gene end was trimmed by 5 bases and the J gene end by 0 bases; junction bases not matched to a gene: 33. The CDR3 runs to 24 residues. Germline loops: CDR1 SQVTM, CDR2 ANQGSEA.

In its sample, this clonotype was seen a few times. The genes are TRBV12-5 and TRBJ2-7; the D gene is possibly TRBD1 (6 bases). The V gene's germline CDR1 is LGHNT and CDR2 FRNRAP. The CDR3 covers 16 residues. V shed 0 bases and J shed 0 bases, with 12 bases lying between them. DNA for the CDR3: TGTGCTAGTGGTTTGGTAGACAGGATTATCTCCTACGAGCAGTACTTC. As protein: CASGLVDRIISYEQYF.

There are many counts of this clonotype. This chain links TRBV14 with TRBJ1-1, with a weak D call TRBD1 (5 bases). Germline assignment: CDR1 SGHDN and CDR2 FVKESK. The CDR3 loop spans 13 amino acids. V was pared by 6 bases and J by 5 bases, with 13 bases between. The CDR3 nucleotides read TGTGCCAGCAGTACGGGGGTTCTTACTGAAGCTTTCTTT. Protein sequence: CASSTGVLTEAFF.

This clonotype has ten or more counts. V is TRBV2 and J is TRBJ1-5; D remains ambiguous. The CDR3 runs 13 residues. Trimming removed 8 bases from V and 7 bases from J, with 15 bases in between. Germline V gene data show CDR1 as SNHLY and CDR2 as FYNNEI. This CDR3 reads CASDFGGRQPQHF. The CDR3 nucleotides read TGTGCCAGCGATTTCGGTGGGCGGCAGCCCCAGCATTTT.

By sample share, this clonotype is medium-sized (0.01 to 0.1%). The chain has TRBV6-6 and TRBJ2-1; 7 bases match TRBD2. In germline, CDR1 is MNHNY, CDR2 SVGAGI (reference sequence). Germline trimming cut 0 bases from V and 2 bases from J; bases unmatched to any gene: 7. The CDR3 contains 17 residues. The CDR3 loop is CASSYSLPSGPYNEQFF. The CDR3 nucleotides read TGTGCCAGCAGTTACTCCCTCCCTAGCGGCCCCTACAATGAGCAGTTCTTC.